The 10 T cell receptor beta chains below come from one sample, sequenced in a study of cytomegalovirus exposure and HLA in healthy donors. The PCR contained 60 Vbeta and 13 Jbeta primers. This table comes from immunoSEQ multiplex PCR, and its TCRdb copy is limited to in-frame clones, with some not included. The sample shows 90,000 to 120,000 clones, around 70% of them seen only once. The sequenced sample consisted of PBMCs. The receptor source for this set is a man aged 35 to 55 in good health and CMV-seropositive.

This chain links TRBV27 with TRBJ2-7; 9 bases fit TRBD2. The V and J ends lost 3 bases and 0 bases, in that order; junction bases with no gene match: 3. The CDR3 runs to 15 residues. Germline-derived CDR1 and CDR2 are MNHEY and SMNVEV (reference sequence). This chain's CDR3 is CASSFSAGGSYEQYF. In nucleotides, the CDR3 is TGTGCCAGCAGTTTCTCAGCGGGAGGCTCCTACGAGCAGTACTTC.

The chain uses TRBV21-1 and TRBJ1-5; the listed D gene, TRBD1, was not tested against the DNA. TRBV21-1 is described as a pseudogene. The length of the CDR3 is 15 residues. The DNA of the CDR3 is TGTGCCAGCGTAGTGACAGTGAATAGCAATCAGCCCCAGCATTTT. Translating gives CASVVTVNSNQPQHF.

This sequence joins TRBV7-2 and TRBJ2-7; D is perhaps TRBD1 (5 bases). CDR3 length equals 15 residues. Trimming removed 4 bases from V and 4 bases from J, with 17 bases in between. Germline V gene sequence: CDR1 SGHTA, CDR2 FQGNSA. CDR3 in amino acids: CASSSRGQPLYEQYV. As DNA, the CDR3 is TGTGCCAGCAGCTCTAGGGGCCAGCCCCTTTACGAGCAGTACGTC.

The J gene is TRBJ1-5, the V gene TRBV6-1; the D is unclear. V was shortened by 8 bases and J by 2 bases, with 7 bases between the two germline ends. This CDR3 region has 12 residues. Germline V lookup: CDR1 MNHNS, CDR2 SASEGT. For the CDR3, the DNA is TGTGCCAGCTCATTTCGCAATCAGCCCCAGCATTTT. It specifies CASSFRNQPQHF.

The chain uses TRBV19 and TRBJ1-5; a weak D match, TRBD1 (5 bases). CDR1 LNHDA and CDR2 SQIVND come from the germline V gene (reference sequence). CDR3 length: 15 residues. Deletions cut 7 bases from V and 1 base from J, with 14 bases between. DNA for the CDR3: TGTGCCAGTACTAAGGGGTCTTGGAGCAATCAGCCCCAGCATTTT. It is translated as CASTKGSWSNQPQHF.

V usage is TRBV21-1 and J usage is TRBJ2-2; the D call TRBD1 from the table was never checked on the DNA. TRBV21-1 is a pseudogene segment. The CDR3 has 15 amino acids. The CDR3 DNA reads TGTGCCAGCAGCGTCCGGGACAGGGAGGGCGGGGAGCTGTTTTTT. This encodes CASSVRDREGGELFF.

The J gene is TRBJ1-1, the V gene TRBV27; D is uncertain. Trimming stripped 4 bases from V and 0 bases from J, with 9 bases between. The V gene's germline CDR1 is MNHEY and CDR2 SMNVEV (reference sequence). CDR3 length: 14 amino acids. The CDR3 DNA is TGTGCCAGCAGTTCCTGGGCAGTGAACACTGAAGCTTTCTTT. This translates into CASSSWAVNTEAFF.

The chain combines TRBV4-1 with TRBJ1-1, with 10 bases lining up with TRBD1. Trimming removed 4 bases from V and 6 bases from J; junction bases left unmatched: 8. CDR1 is MGHRA and CDR2 is YSYEKL in the germline V gene. The CDR3 runs to 15 residues. CDR3 bases: TGCGCCAGCAGCCGGGGACAGGGGCCCCGTGCTGAAGCTTTCTTT. Amino acids: CASSRGQGPRAEAFF.

The chain has TRBV6-1 and TRBJ2-1; D remains ambiguous. The CDR3 sequence is 15 residues long. Looked up from germline, CDR1 is MNHNS and CDR2 is SASEGT. The V end lost 4 bases, the J end lost 0 bases, and 10 bases lay between the germline ends. The CDR3 bases are TGTGCCAGCAGTGTGCTTCGGAGCTCCTACAATGAGCAGTTCTTC. Translating it yields CASSVLRSSYNEQFF.

V usage is TRBV5-4 and J usage is TRBJ2-7; 9 bases fit TRBD2. V shed 4 bases and J 0 bases; nucleotides not matched to a gene: 2. This CDR3 has 14 residues. From germline, CDR1 is SGHNT and CDR2 YYREEE (reference sequence). Here the CDR3 DNA reads TGTGCCAGCAGCGAGACTAGCGGCTCCTACGAGCAGTACTTC. Its translation is CASSETSGSYEQYF.